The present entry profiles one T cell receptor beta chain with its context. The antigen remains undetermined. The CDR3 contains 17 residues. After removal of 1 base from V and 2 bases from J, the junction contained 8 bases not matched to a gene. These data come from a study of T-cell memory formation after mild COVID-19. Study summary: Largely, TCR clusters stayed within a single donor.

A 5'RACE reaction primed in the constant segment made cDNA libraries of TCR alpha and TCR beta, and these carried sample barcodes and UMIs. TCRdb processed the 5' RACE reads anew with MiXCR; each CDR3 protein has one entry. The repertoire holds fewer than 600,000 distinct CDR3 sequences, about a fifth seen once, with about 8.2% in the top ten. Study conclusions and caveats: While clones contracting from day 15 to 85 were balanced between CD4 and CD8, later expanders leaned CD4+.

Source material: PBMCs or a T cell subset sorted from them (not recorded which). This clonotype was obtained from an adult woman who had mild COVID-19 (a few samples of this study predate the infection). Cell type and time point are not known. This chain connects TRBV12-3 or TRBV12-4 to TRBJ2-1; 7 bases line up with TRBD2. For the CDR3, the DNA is TGTGCCAGCAGTTTAGTCCCTACTAGCGACCCCTACAATGAGCAGTTCTTC. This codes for CASSLVPTSDPYNEQFF.